These 28 T cell receptor beta chains originate from one sample sequenced in a study of early T cells in non-severe SARS-CoV-2 infection. One entry per CDR3 protein, called by TCRdb with MiXCR from the 5' RACE reads. The sample holds more than 95,000 distinct CDR3 sequences; approximately 9.9% are singletons and the top ten take around 4.3%. The sample in question was whole blood, obtained at baseline. These receptor sequences come from an adult who was a healthcare worker with PCR-confirmed SARS-CoV-2 infection or an uninfected control (not recorded which).

This clonotype was detected ten times or more. The CDR3 DNA is TGCAGTGCTCGAGCCGGACAGGGGGTTAATCATGAGCAGTTCTTC. It is translated as CSARAGQGVNHEQFF. The genes are TRBV20-1 and TRBJ2-1, with 10 bases aligning to TRBD1. The CDR3 has 15 residues. The germline V gene encodes CDR1 DFQATT and CDR2 SNEGSKA (reference sequence). The trim removed 5 bases at V and 8 bases at J, leaving 12 bases unmatched.

This clonotype was observed a handful of times. The CDR3 region is CASSQDKGDQETQYF. CDR3 coding DNA: TGTGCCAGCAGCCAAGATAAGGGAGACCAAGAGACCCAGTACTTC. The gene calls are TRBV3-1 and TRBJ2-5; a possible D gene is TRBD2 (5 bases). Germline V gene sequence: CDR1 LGHDT, CDR2 YNNKEL (reference sequence). Between the trimmed V and J ends, which lost 0 bases and 0 bases, there was a span of 8 bases. The CDR3 is made up of 15 amino acids.

There are many counts of this clonotype. The chain couples TRBV7-9 to TRBJ2-5, with no clear D. Germline CDR1 and CDR2: SEHNR and FQNEAQ (reference sequence). Trimming removed 2 bases from V and 2 bases from J, with 9 bases in between. The CDR3 runs to 14 residues. In nucleotides, the CDR3 is TGTGCCAGCAGCTTAAGTCAGACTCAAGAGACCCAGTACTTC. It translates to CASSLSQTQETQYF.

This clonotype came up a few times. The chain couples TRBV3-1 to TRBJ1-1, with D possibly being TRBD1 (5 bases). CDR3 length: 14 amino acids. From germline, CDR1 is LGHDT and CDR2 YNNKEL (reference sequence). V lost 10 bases to trimming and J lost 1 base, with 16 bases between them. CDR3 region: CATSLTAQNTEAFF. CDR3 bases: TGTGCCACGTCTTTGACAGCTCAGAACACTGAAGCTTTCTTT.

This sequence joins TRBV19 and TRBJ2-7; D gene uncertain. There are 14 residues in the CDR3. Germline V lookup: CDR1 LNHDA, CDR2 SQIVND (reference sequence). V gave up 3 bases and J gave up 1 base, with 10 bases separating them. The CDR3 loop is CASSIGPDSYEQYF. The CDR3 nucleotides are TGTGCCAGTAGTATCGGCCCAGATTCCTACGAGCAGTACTTC.

The V gene is TRBV10-3, the J gene TRBJ2-3; the D gene is possibly TRBD2 (6 bases). V lost 6 bases and J 2 bases, leaving 18 bases between the germline ends. CDR3 length: 16 amino acids. Per the germline V gene, CDR1 is ENHRY and CDR2 is SYGVKD. CDR3 in amino acids: CAISPGLNIDTDTQYF. CDR3 DNA sequence: TGTGCCATCAGCCCGGGACTTAATATTGACACAGATACGCAGTATTTT.

The rearrangement links TRBV7-6 to TRBJ1-2; no reliable D call. Germline V CDR1 and CDR2: SGHVS, FNYEAQ. V lost 2 bases, J lost 6 bases, and 13 bases lay in between. This CDR3 comprises 14 residues. The chain's CDR3 is CASSLTGQGNGYTF. CDR3 sequence (DNA): TGTGCCAGCAGCTTAACCGGGCAAGGAAATGGCTACACCTTC.

V usage is TRBV2 and J usage is TRBJ1-2, with 9 nucleotides matching TRBD1. Looked up from germline, CDR1 is SNHLY and CDR2 is FYNNEI. The CDR3 consists of 13 residues. With 6 bases clipped from V and 4 bases from J, the junction kept 3 bases outside the gene matches. CDR3 in amino acids: CASRGQGLYGYTF. Here the CDR3 DNA reads TGTGCCAGCAGGGGACAGGGCCTCTATGGCTACACCTTC.

This clonotype was detected a few times. J is TRBJ2-1 and V is TRBV7-9; 12 bases line up with TRBD2. The CDR3 runs 16 residues. Germline-derived CDR1 and CDR2 are SEHNR and FQNEAQ (reference sequence). V was clipped by 5 bases and J by 1 base; unmatched bases: 3. The CDR3 here is CASSLGLAGSYNEQFF. The CDR3 coding sequence is TGTGCCAGCAGCCTGGGACTAGCGGGTTCCTACAATGAGCAGTTCTTC. The full variable domain, its missing parts supplied by reference TRBV7-9 and TRBJ2-1, is DTGVSQNPRHKITKRGQNVTFRCDPISEHNRLYWYRQTLGQGPEFLTYFQNEAQLEKSRLLSDRFSAERPKGSFSTLEIQRTEQGDSAMYLCASSLGLAGSYNEQFFGPGTRLTVL.

The sample holds a few counts of this clonotype. This chain connects TRBV7-3 to TRBJ2-3, with D possibly being TRBD1 (5 bases). This CDR3 comprises 14 residues. Trimming pared 4 bases from V and 8 bases from J, leaving 16 bases between. Germline CDR1 reads SGHTA; CDR2 reads FQGTGA. The CDR3 DNA sequence: TGTGCCAGCAGCTCTCAGGGTTATCAGGGTACGCAGTATTTT. Protein product: CASSSQGYQGTQYF. The whole variable domain, filled in from reference TRBV7-3 and TRBJ2-3, reads GAGVSQTPSNKVTEKGKYVELRCDPISGHTALYWYRQSLGQGPEFLIYFQGTGAADDSGLPNDRFFAVRPEGSVSTLKIQRTERGDSAVYLCASSSQGYQGTQYFGPGTRLTVL.

In its sample, this clonotype was seen a few times. CDR3 amino acids: CASSPMGIEAFF. The DNA of the CDR3 is TGTGCCAGCTCACCAATGGGAATTGAAGCTTTCTTT. The chain recombines TRBV18 with TRBJ1-1; no firm D call. V shed 2 bases and J shed 7 bases, with 8 bases lying between them. The CDR3 sequence is 12 residues long. CDR1 and CDR2 from the germline V gene are KGHSH and LQKENI.

The J gene is TRBJ2-3, the V gene TRBV11-2; TRBD2 matches at 7 bases. V dropped 3 bases and J dropped 2; count of bases not matched to a gene: 5. This CDR3 has 15 amino acids. Germline CDR1 is SGHAT and CDR2 is FQNNGV. The CDR3 sequence is CASSFFRGDTDTQYF. DNA of the CDR3: TGTGCCAGCAGCTTCTTCCGGGGGGACACAGATACGCAGTATTTT.

The chain is built from TRBV24-1 and TRBJ2-5; 7 nucleotides agree with TRBD2. This CDR3 is built from 17 residues. V was clipped by 4 bases and J by 4 bases; unmatched bases: 14. Germline CDR1 and CDR2: KGHDR and SFDVKD. The CDR3 coding sequence is TGTGCCACCAGTGAGTTAGGGGAAGCGGGAACAGGAGAGACCCAGTACTTC. Protein sequence: CATSELGEAGTGETQYF.

The chain is built from TRBV7-8 and TRBJ2-5; D is uncertain. This CDR3 comprises 14 residues. V was pared by 1 base and J by 4 bases, with 10 bases between. CDR1 and CDR2 (germline): SGHVS, FQNEAQ. CDR3 residues: CASSLVAFVETQYF. In DNA form, the CDR3 reads TGTGCCAGCAGCTTAGTAGCTTTCGTAGAGACCCAGTACTTC.

The genes are TRBV11-2 and TRBJ2-7, with a possible D match to TRBD2 (6 bases). Trimming left V 4 bases short and J 2 bases short, with 15 bases between. Germline lookup yields CDR1 SGHAT and CDR2 FQNNGV. CDR3 length: 15 residues. CDR3 in amino acids: CASSSLTGRPYEQYF. CDR3 coding DNA: TGTGCCAGCAGCTCATTGACCGGGAGACCCTACGAGCAGTACTTC.

The V call is TRBV6-2 or TRBV6-3, the J call TRBJ2-6, with 7 bases lining up with TRBD1. Germline trimming cut 2 bases from V and 0 bases from J; bases unmatched to any gene: 10. The germline V gene encodes CDR1 MNHEY and CDR2 SVGEGT. The CDR3 spans 19 residues. The chain's CDR3 is CASSYGIGQATSGANVLTF. The CDR3 bases are TGTGCCAGCAGTTACGGGATCGGACAGGCGACCTCTGGGGCCAACGTCCTGACTTTC.

V gene TRBV10-1 combines with J gene TRBJ2-1; 7 bases agree with TRBD2. V shed 9 bases, J shed 1 base, and the junction held 9 bases outside the gene matches. The germline V gene encodes CDR1 WNHNN and CDR2 SYGVQD (reference sequence). This CDR3 is built from 15 residues. The CDR3 DNA reads TGCGCCAGGTCAGCGGGGAACGTATCCTACAATGAGCAGTTCTTC. This codes for CARSAGNVSYNEQFF.

This clonotype was counted ten times or more. The rearrangement links TRBV29-1 to TRBJ2-1; TRBD1 matches at 9 bases. The germline V gene encodes CDR1 SQVTM and CDR2 ANQGSEA. V lost 7 bases and J lost 3; bases outside the gene matches: 4. The CDR3 extends over 13 amino acids. Here the CDR3 reads CSAVTGGYNEQFF. In DNA form, the CDR3 reads TGCAGCGCAGTGACAGGGGGCTACAATGAGCAGTTCTTC.

The chain uses TRBV7-9 and TRBJ1-4; the D gene is possibly TRBD1 (5 bases). Trimming took 5 bases from V and 8 from J, leaving 15 bases between them. The CDR3 has 14 amino acids. Germline-derived CDR1 and CDR2 are SEHNR and FQNEAQ (reference sequence). The DNA of the CDR3 is TGTGCCAGCAGCCGTGCGCAGGGAGGGGAAAAACTGTTTTTT. Translation: CASSRAQGGEKLFF.

The sample holds many counts of this clonotype. This chain joins TRBV11-2 and TRBJ2-1, with 8 bases aligning to TRBD2. The CDR3 has 16 amino acids. CDR1 SGHAT and CDR2 FQNNGV come from the germline V gene. The V segment lost 6 bases and the J segment 0 bases; nucleotides outside the gene matches: 7. The chain's CDR3 is CASRENAGGSYNEQFF. Here the CDR3 DNA reads TGTGCCAGCAGAGAAAATGCGGGGGGCTCCTACAATGAGCAGTTCTTC.

At least ten counts were recorded for this clonotype. The chain recombines TRBV28 with TRBJ2-3, with 9 bases identical to TRBD2. Germline CDR1 MDHEN, CDR2 SYDVKM. The CDR3 contains 14 residues. The V gene end was trimmed by 8 bases and the J gene end by 1 base; junction bases not matched to a gene: 4. The chain's CDR3 is CASEGLAGTDTQYF. Here the CDR3 DNA reads TGTGCCAGCGAGGGACTAGCAGGCACAGATACGCAGTATTTT.

The chain is built from TRBV6-1 and TRBJ2-2; TRBD1 agrees at 10 bases. This CDR3 has 15 amino acids. V trimming: 5 bases; J trimming: 6 bases; junction bases outside the gene matches: 6. From germline, CDR1 is MNHNS and CDR2 SASEGT. CDR3 amino acids: CASSRQGAGAGELFF. As DNA, the CDR3 is TGTGCCAGCAGTCGACAGGGGGCAGGGGCCGGGGAGCTGTTTTTT.

In this sample, this clonotype turned up many times. DNA of the CDR3: TGTGCCAGCAGTTACCTTAAGTGGGAAAAACTGTTTTTT. It codes for CASSYLKWEKLFF. The chain carries TRBV6-6 and TRBJ1-4; D gene uncertain. Trimming took 2 bases from V and 8 from J, leaving 9 bases between them. The length of the CDR3 is 13 residues. Germline V lookup: CDR1 MNHNY, CDR2 SVGAGI (reference sequence).

CDR3 region: CSARFLAGDSTDTQYF. CDR3 nucleotides: TGCAGTGCTAGATTCCTAGCGGGGGATAGCACAGATACGCAGTATTTT. This sequence joins TRBV20-1 and TRBJ2-3, with 10 bases matching TRBD2. Trimming cost V 2 bases and J 0 bases; bases outside gene matches: 5. CDR3 size: 16 residues. The germline V gene encodes CDR1 DFQATT and CDR2 SNEGSKA (reference sequence).

This rearrangement joins TRBV6-1 to TRBJ2-7, with D tentatively TRBD1 or TRBD2 (5 bases each). Germline loops: CDR1 MNHNS, CDR2 SASEGT. Trimming cost V 6 bases and J 4 bases, with 19 bases left between them. The CDR3 has 15 residues. The CDR3 region has the DNA TGTGCCAGCAGAGGGGACCGTGGTTCCTCGTACGAGCAGTACTTC. Amino acids: CASRGDRGSSYEQYF.

This chain connects TRBV6-1 to TRBJ2-4; D gene ambiguous. The CDR3 contains 11 residues. Germline loops: CDR1 MNHNS, CDR2 SASEGT. V dropped 4 bases and J dropped 8 bases, with 6 bases sitting between them. The CDR3 region has the DNA TGTGCCAGCAGTGCGGTGGACATTCAGTACTTC. The encoded protein is CASSAVDIQYF.

A note on this clonotype: One end of the junction fails to match germline, which may point to a read error. The chain employs TRBV5-1 and TRBJ2-2; tentatively, D is TRBD1 (6 bases). CDR1 SGHRS and CDR2 YFSETQ come from the germline V gene. The CDR3 totals 15 residues. CDR3: CASKVIGTTAGEPFF. CDR3 sequence (DNA): TGCGCCAGCAAAGTAATCGGGACAACTGCCGGGGAGCCGTTTTTT.

V gene TRBV30 combines with J gene TRBJ1-1, with D uncertain. Germline lookup yields CDR1 GTSNPN and CDR2 SVGIG (reference sequence). Trimming removed 1 base at V and 4 bases at J, with 10 bases between. This CDR3 has 13 residues. The CDR3 spells CAWSGRVGTEAFF. Here the CDR3 DNA reads TGTGCCTGGAGTGGTAGAGTGGGCACTGAAGCTTTCTTT.